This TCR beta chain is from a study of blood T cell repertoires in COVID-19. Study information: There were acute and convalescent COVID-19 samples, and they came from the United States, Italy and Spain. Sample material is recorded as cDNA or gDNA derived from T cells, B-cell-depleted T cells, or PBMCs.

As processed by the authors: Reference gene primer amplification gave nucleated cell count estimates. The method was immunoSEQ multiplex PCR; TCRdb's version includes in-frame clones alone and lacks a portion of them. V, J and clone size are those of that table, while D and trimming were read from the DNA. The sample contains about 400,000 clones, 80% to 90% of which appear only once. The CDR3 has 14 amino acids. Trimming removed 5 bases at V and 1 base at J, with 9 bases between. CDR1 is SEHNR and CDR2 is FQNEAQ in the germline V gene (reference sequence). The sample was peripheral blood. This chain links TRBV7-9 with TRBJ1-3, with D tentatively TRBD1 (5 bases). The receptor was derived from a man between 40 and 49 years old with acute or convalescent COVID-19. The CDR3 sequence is CASSRSGSGNTIYF. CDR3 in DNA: TGTGCCAGCAGCCGATCAGGGTCTGGAAACACCATATATTTT.